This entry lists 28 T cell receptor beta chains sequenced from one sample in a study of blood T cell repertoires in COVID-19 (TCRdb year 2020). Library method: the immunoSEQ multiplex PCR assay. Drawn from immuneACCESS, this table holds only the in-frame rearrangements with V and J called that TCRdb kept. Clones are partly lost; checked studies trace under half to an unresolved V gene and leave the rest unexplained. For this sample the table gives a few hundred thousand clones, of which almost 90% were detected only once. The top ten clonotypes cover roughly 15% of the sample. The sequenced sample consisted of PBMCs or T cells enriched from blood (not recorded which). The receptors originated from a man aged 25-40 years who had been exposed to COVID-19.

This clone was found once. CDR3 in DNA: TGTGCCAGCAGAGAACAGGGAGGGGGTGAGGAAAAACTGTTTTTT. Translation: CASREQGGGEEKLFF. The chain links TRBV2 to TRBJ1-4; D possibly corresponds to TRBD1 (6 bases). Germline CDR1 and CDR2: SNHLY and FYNNEI. The length of the CDR3 is 15 residues. V was clipped by 6 bases and J by 8 bases, with 19 bases between them. Looking up the rest from reference TRBV2 and TRBJ1-4 gives the full variable domain: EPEVTQTPSHQVTQMGQEVILRCVPISNHLYFYWYRQILGQKVEFLVSFYNNEISEKSEIFDDQFSVERPDGSNFTLKIRSTKLEDSAMYFCASREQGGGEEKLFFGSGTQLSVL.

The CDR3 DNA is TGTGCCGTCTCAGGGGCGAACACTGAAGCTTTCTTT. It translates to CAVSGANTEAFF. The gene calls are TRBV30 and TRBJ1-1; a weak D match, TRBD1 (6 bases). Trimming stripped 8 bases from V and 1 base from J, with 11 bases between. This CDR3 comprises 12 residues. CDR1 is GTSNPN and CDR2 is SVGIG in the germline V gene (reference sequence).

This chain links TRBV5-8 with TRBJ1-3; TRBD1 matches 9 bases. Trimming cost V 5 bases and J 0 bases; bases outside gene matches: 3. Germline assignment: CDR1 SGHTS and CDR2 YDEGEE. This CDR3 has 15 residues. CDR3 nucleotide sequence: TGTGCCAGCAGGTCGACAGGGGGCTCTGGAAACACCATATATTTT. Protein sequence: CASRSTGGSGNTIYF.

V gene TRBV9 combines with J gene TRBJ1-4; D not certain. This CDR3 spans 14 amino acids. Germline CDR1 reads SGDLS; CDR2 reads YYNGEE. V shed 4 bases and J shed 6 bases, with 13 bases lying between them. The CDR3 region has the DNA TGTGCCAGCAGCCTCGGTGCGGCCGATGAAAAACTGTTTTTT. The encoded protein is CASSLGAADEKLFF.

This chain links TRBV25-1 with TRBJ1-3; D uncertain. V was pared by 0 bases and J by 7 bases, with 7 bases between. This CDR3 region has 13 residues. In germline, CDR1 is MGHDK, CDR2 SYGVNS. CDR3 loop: CASSEYGENTIYF. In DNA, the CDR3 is TGTGCCAGCAGTGAATACGGGGAGAACACCATATATTTT.

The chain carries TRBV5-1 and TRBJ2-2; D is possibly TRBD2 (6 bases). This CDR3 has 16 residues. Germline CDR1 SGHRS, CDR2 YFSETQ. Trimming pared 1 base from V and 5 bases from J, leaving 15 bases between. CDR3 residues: CASSLWGGDSTGELFF. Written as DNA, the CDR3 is TGCGCCAGCAGCTTGTGGGGCGGGGATTCGACCGGGGAGCTGTTTTTT.

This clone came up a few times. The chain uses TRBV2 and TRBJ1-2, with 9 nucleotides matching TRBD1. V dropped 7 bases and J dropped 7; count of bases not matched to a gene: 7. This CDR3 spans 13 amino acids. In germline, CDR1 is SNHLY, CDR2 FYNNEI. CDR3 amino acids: CASKQQGASGYTF. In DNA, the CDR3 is TGTGCCAGCAAGCAACAGGGGGCCTCTGGCTACACCTTC.

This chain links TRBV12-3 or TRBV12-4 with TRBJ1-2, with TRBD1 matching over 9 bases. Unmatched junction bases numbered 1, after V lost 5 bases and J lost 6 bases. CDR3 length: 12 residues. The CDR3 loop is CASSRTGDGYTF. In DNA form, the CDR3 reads TGTGCCAGCAGTCGGACAGGGGATGGCTACACCTTC.

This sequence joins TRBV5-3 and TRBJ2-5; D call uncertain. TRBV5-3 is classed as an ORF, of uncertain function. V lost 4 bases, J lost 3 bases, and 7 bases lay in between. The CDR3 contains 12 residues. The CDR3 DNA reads TGTGCCAGAAGCCGACAAGAAGAGACCCAGTACTTC. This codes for CARSRQEETQYF.

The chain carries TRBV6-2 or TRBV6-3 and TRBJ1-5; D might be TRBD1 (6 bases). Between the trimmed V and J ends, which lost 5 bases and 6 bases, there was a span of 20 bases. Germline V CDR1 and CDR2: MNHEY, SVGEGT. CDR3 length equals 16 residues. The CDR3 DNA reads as TGTGCCAGCAGTCGTACGGCAGGGGAAGAGGGTCAGCCCCAGCATTTT. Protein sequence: CASSRTAGEEGQPQHF.

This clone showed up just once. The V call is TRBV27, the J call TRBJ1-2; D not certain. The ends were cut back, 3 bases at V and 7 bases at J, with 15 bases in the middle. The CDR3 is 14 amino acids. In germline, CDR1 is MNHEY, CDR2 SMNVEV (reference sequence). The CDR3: CASSFRINLSGYTF. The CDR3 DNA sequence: TGTGCCAGCAGTTTCAGGATAAACCTCTCTGGCTACACCTTC.

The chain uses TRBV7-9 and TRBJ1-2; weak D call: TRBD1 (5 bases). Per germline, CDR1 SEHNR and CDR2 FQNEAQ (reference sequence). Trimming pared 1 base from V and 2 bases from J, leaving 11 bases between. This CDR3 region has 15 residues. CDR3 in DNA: TGTGCCAGCAGCTTAGGGGGACTCTTCAACTATGGCTACACCTTC. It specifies CASSLGGLFNYGYTF.

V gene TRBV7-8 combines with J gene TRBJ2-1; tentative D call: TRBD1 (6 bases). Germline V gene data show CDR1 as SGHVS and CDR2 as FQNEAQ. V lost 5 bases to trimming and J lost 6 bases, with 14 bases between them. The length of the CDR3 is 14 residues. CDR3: CASSLSVRGNEQFF. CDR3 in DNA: TGTGCCAGCAGCCTAAGCGTCAGGGGCAATGAGCAGTTCTTC.

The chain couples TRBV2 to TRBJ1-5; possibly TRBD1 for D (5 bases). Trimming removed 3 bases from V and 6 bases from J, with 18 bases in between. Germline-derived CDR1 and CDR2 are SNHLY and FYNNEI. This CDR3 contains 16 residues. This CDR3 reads CASSDPPGGTGQPQHF. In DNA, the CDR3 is TGTGCCAGCAGTGACCCCCCCGGGGGTACTGGTCAGCCCCAGCATTTT. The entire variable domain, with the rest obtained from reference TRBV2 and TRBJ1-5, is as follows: EPEVTQTPSHQVTQMGQEVILRCVPISNHLYFYWYRQILGQKVEFLVSFYNNEISEKSEIFDDQFSVERPDGSNFTLKIRSTKLEDSAMYFCASSDPPGGTGQPQHFGDGTRLSIL.

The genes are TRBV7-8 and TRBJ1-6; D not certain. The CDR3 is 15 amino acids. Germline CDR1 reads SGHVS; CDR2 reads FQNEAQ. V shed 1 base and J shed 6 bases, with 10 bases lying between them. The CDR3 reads CASSLVPGVNSPLHF. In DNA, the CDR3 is TGTGCCAGCAGCTTAGTGCCGGGAGTTAATTCACCCCTCCACTTT.

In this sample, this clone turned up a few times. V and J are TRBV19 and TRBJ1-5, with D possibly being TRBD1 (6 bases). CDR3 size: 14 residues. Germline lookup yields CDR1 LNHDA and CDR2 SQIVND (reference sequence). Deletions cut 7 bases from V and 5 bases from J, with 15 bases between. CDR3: CASIQTGTHQPQHF. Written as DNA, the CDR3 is TGTGCCAGTATACAAACAGGGACCCATCAGCCCCAGCATTTT. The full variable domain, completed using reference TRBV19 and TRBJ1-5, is DGGITQSPKYLFRKEGQNVTLSCEQNLNHDAMYWYRQDPGQGLRLIYYSQIVNDFQKGDIAEGYSVSREKKESFPLTVTSAQKNPTAFYLCASIQTGTHQPQHFGDGTRLSIL.

CDR3 protein: CASSPATGTGRTGNTIYF. The CDR3 nucleotides read TGTGCCAGCAGCCCAGCGACCGGGACAGGGAGGACTGGAAACACCATATATTTT. The chain recombines TRBV4-2 with TRBJ1-3, with 9 nucleotides matching TRBD1. CDR3 length equals 18 residues. Looked up from germline, CDR1 is LGHNA and CDR2 is YNFKEQ. After removal of 4 bases from V and 2 bases from J, the junction contained 12 bases not matched to a gene.

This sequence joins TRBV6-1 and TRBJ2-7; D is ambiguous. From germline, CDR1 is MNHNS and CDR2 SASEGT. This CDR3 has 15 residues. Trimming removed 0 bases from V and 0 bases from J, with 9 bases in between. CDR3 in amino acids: CASSEALWSSYEQYF. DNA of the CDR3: TGTGCCAGCAGTGAAGCGCTCTGGAGCTCCTACGAGCAGTACTTC.

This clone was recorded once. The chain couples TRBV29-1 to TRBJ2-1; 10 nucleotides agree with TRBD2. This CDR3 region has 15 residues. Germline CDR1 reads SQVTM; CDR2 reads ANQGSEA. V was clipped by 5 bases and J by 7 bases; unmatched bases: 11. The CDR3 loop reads CSVRESGGATNEQFF. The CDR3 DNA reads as TGCAGCGTTCGAGAGAGCGGGGGGGCCACTAATGAGCAGTTCTTC.

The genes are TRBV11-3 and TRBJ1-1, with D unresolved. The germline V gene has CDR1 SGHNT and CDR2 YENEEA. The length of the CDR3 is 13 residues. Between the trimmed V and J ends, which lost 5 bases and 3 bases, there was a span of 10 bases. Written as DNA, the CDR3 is TGTGCCAGCAGCCCTCGGTTAGACACTGAAGCTTTCTTT. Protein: CASSPRLDTEAFF.

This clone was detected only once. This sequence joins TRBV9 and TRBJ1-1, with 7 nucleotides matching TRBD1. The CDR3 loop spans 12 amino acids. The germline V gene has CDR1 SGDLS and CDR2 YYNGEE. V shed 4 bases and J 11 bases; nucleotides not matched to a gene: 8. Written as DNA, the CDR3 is TGTGCCAGCAGCTCTGGGGACAGCAGGGCTTTCTTT. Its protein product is CASSSGDSRAFF.

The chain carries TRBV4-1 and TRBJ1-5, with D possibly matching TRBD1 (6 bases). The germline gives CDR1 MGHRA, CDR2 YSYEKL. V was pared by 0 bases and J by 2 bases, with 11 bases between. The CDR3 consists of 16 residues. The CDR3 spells CASSQEGALGNQPQHF. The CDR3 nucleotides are TGCGCCAGCAGCCAAGAGGGGGCGTTGGGCAATCAGCCCCAGCATTTT.

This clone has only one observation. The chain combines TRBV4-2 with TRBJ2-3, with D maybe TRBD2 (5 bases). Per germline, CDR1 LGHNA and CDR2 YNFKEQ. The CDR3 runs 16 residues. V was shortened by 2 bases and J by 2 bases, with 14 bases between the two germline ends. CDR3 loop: CASSQHGGLYTDTQYF. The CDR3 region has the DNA TGTGCCAGCAGCCAACATGGCGGACTCTACACAGATACGCAGTATTTT.

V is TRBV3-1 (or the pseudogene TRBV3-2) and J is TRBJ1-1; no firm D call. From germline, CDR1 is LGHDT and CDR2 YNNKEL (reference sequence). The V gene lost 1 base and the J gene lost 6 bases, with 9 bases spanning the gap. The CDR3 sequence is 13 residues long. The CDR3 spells CASSQGELAEAFF. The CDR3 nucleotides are TGTGCCAGCAGCCAAGGAGAGTTGGCTGAAGCTTTCTTT.

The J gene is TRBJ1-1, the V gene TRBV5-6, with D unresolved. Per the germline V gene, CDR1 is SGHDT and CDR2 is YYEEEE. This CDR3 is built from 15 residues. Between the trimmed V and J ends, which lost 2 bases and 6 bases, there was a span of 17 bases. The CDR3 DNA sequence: TGTGCCAGCAGCTTAGCTTATGGGTCCCAGGCTGAAGCTTTCTTT. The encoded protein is CASSLAYGSQAEAFF.

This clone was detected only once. The CDR3 coding sequence is TGTGCCAGCAGTTCAGATACAGGGGATTTAGCTTTCTTT. It is translated as CASSSDTGDLAFF. The genes are TRBV12-3 or TRBV12-4 and TRBJ1-1, with 7 positions matching TRBD1. V dropped 4 bases and J dropped 10; count of bases not matched to a gene: 9. The CDR3 consists of 13 residues.

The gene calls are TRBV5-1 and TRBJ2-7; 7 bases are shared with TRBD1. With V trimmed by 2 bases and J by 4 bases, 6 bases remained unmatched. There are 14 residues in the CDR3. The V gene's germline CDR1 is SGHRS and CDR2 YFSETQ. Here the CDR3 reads CASSFGSGGYEQYF. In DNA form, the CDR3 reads TGCGCCAGCAGCTTTGGGTCAGGGGGATACGAGCAGTACTTC.

The chain's CDR3 is CASSWGGNEQYF. The CDR3 region has the DNA TGCGCCAGCAGCTGGGGGGGGAACGAGCAGTACTTC. The genes are TRBV5-1 and TRBJ2-7, with TRBD2 identical over 7 bases. The CDR3 extends over 12 amino acids. J gave up 5 bases and V 3 bases, and 2 bases lay outside the gene matches. Germline V lookup: CDR1 SGHRS, CDR2 YFSETQ.